Sequencing of this T cell receptor (beta chain) was carried out in a study of cytomegalovirus exposure and HLA in healthy donors. Concerning this clone itself: Antigen specificity is unknown.

There are 13 residues in the CDR3. The V segment lost 11 bases and the J segment 5 bases; nucleotides outside the gene matches: 8. The germline V gene encodes CDR1 KGHSH and CDR2 LQKENI. Notes on the study in general: In a later analysis, TCR beta V- and J-gene trimming showed a link to a missense DCLRE1C variant. Later analysis suggested most CMV-associated TCR beta chains were HLA-restricted.

Though probably carrying unrecorded immune exposures, donors were nominally healthy at sampling. In the PCR, 60 Vbeta and 13 Jbeta primers were used. Clones were sequenced by immunoSEQ multiplex PCR, and TCRdb holds only the in-frame ones, with some missing. The sample has tens of thousands of clones, less than 70% seen once. This rearrangement joins TRBV18 to TRBJ1-4; 7 bases line up with TRBD1. Sequencing input: PBMCs. The clonotype originates from a human donor in good health. CDR3 loop: CAGAGQLNEKLFF. As DNA, the CDR3 is TGTGCCGGCGCGGGACAGCTAAATGAAAAACTGTTTTTT.